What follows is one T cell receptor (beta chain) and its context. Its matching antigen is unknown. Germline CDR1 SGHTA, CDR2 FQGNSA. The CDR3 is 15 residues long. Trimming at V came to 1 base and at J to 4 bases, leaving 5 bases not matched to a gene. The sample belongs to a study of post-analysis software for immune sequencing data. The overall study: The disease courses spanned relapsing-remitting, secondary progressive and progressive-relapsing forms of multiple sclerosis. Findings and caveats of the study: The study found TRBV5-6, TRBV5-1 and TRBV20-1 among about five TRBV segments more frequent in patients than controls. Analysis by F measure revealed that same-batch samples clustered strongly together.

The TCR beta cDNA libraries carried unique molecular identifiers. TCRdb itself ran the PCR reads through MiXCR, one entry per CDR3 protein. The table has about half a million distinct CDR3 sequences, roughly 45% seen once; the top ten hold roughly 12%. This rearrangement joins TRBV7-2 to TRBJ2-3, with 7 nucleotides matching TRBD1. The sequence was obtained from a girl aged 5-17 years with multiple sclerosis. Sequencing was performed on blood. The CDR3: CASSLEPRGSDTQYF. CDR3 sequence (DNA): TGTGCCAGCAGCTTAGAGCCCAGGGGGTCAGATACGCAGTATTTT. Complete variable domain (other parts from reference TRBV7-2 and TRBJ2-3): GAGVSQSPSNKVTEKGKDVELRCDPISGHTALYWYRQSLGQGLEFLIYFQGNSAPDKSGLPSDRFSAERTGGSVSTLTIQRTQQEDSAVYLCASSLEPRGSDTQYFGPGTRLTVL.